This entry describes one TCR beta chain. This sample is part of a study of glioma-infiltrating T cells. Using RNA template, CDR3s of TCR alpha and beta were amplified with iRepertoire arm-PCR. MiXCR, run by TCRdb on the multiplex PCR reads, gives a single entry per CDR3 protein. This sample carries more than 100,000 distinct CDR3 sequences, about 30% of them seen once, and the ten largest clones take approximately 43%. V lost 8 bases, J lost 4 bases, and 9 bases stayed unmatched. The germline gives CDR1 MDHEN, CDR2 SYDVKM. The CDR3 loop spans 15 amino acids. This TCR was recovered from a human donor with low-grade glioma or glioblastoma, undergoing nonglioma brain surgery, or in good health (not recorded which). The chain is built from TRBV28 and TRBJ2-3; TRBD2 matches at 10 bases. Sequencing was carried out using glioma tissue, nonneoplastic brain tissue, or PBMCs (not recorded which). The DNA for the CDR3 is TGTGCCAGCCGACCACAAGCGGGGGGGTCAGATACGCAGTATTTT. Translated, it gives CASRPQAGGSDTQYF.